A selection of T cell receptor beta chains follows, all from one sample in a study of T cell responses to AZD1222 COVID-19 vaccine. The table came from immunoSEQ multiplex PCR; TCRdb's copy has only in-frame clones and leaves some out. Among 57,000 or so clones listed, over 65% were seen once. Sequenced here: peripheral blood, sampled 28 days after the second AZD1222 dose. The receptors here all came from an adult who received the AZD1222 COVID-19 vaccine. CDR3s include the opening cysteine and the closing phenylalanine or tryptophan. The D gene is left open where the match is weak. The size field is filled for only some rows; it gives once, few, many or a size class.

j_call: TRBJ2-3
d_call: TRBD2
v_call: TRBV7-8
clone_size: .
cdr3_nt: TGTGCCAGCACTAGCGGCGCTAGCACAGATACGCAGTATTTT
cdr3_aa: CASTSGASTDTQYF

j_call: TRBJ2-5
d_call: TRBD2
v_call: TRBV7-9
clone_size: .
cdr3_nt: TGTGCCAGCAGCTTAGTCCCTAGCGGGGAAGAGACCCAGTACTTC
cdr3_aa: CASSLVPSGEETQYF

j_call: TRBJ1-1
d_call: .
v_call: TRBV21-1
clone_size: few
cdr3_nt: TGTGCCAGCAGCAAAGACTTCGGCAGGTGCATCGCTGAAGCTTTCTTT
cdr3_aa: CASSKDFGRCIAEAFF

j_call: TRBJ1-1
d_call: .
v_call: TRBV6-5
clone_size: .
cdr3_nt: TGTGCCAGCAGTTACTCGACCAGGGGGAACACTGAAGCTTTCTTT
cdr3_aa: CASSYSTRGNTEAFF

j_call: TRBJ1-4
d_call: .
v_call: TRBV28
clone_size: few
cdr3_nt: TGTGCCAGCAGTTTTGGCCGGGAAAAACTGTTTTTT
cdr3_aa: CASSFGREKLFF

j_call: TRBJ1-1
d_call: .
v_call: TRBV13
clone_size: .
cdr3_nt: TGTGCCAGCAGCTTAGGCAGGTTAGGAGGCACTGAAGCTTTCTTT
cdr3_aa: CASSLGRLGGTEAFF

j_call: TRBJ1-6
d_call: .
v_call: TRBV5-8
clone_size: .
cdr3_nt: TGTGCCAGCAGCTTAGGTTTCGGGTTTGGCGGCTCACCCCTCCACTTT
cdr3_aa: CASSLGFGFGGSPLHF

j_call: TRBJ2-2
d_call: .
v_call: TRBV18
clone_size: .
cdr3_nt: TGTGCCAGCTCACCAGTACAGGAAGGGACCGGGGAGCTGTTTTTT
cdr3_aa: CASSPVQEGTGELFF

j_call: TRBJ2-3
d_call: .
v_call: TRBV5-8
clone_size: .
cdr3_nt: TGTGCCAGCAGCAACCAAACAGGGCCAGATACGCAGTATTTT
cdr3_aa: CASSNQTGPDTQYF

j_call: TRBJ1-1
d_call: .
v_call: TRBV7-6
clone_size: .
cdr3_nt: TGTGCCAGCAGCCCGGTAGTGGGGGCGGACACTGAAGCTTTCTTT
cdr3_aa: CASSPVVGADTEAFF

j_call: TRBJ1-4
d_call: TRBD1
v_call: TRBV19
clone_size: .
cdr3_nt: TGTGCCAGTAAACTCGCCGGCACCCCCGGGACAGGGAATGAAAAACTGTTTTTT
cdr3_aa: CASKLAGTPGTGNEKLFF

j_call: TRBJ1-1
d_call: .
v_call: TRBV25-1
clone_size: .
cdr3_nt: TGTGCCAGCAGTGAACTACAAGGCTGGGGCACTGAAGCTTTCTTT
cdr3_aa: CASSELQGWGTEAFF

j_call: TRBJ2-7
d_call: TRBD1
v_call: TRBV19
clone_size: .
cdr3_nt: TGTGCCAGTAGTCCAGACCGGGACAGGGGTCACGAGCAGTACTTC
cdr3_aa: CASSPDRDRGHEQYF

j_call: TRBJ2-7
d_call: .
v_call: TRBV15
clone_size: .
cdr3_nt: TGTGCCACCAGCAGAGGCCGCCCTACCTACGAGCAGTACTTC
cdr3_aa: CATSRGRPTYEQYF

j_call: TRBJ1-4
d_call: .
v_call: TRBV28
clone_size: .
cdr3_nt: TGTGCCAGCGCCGGGGGGGGAATTCCAACTAATGAAAAACTGTTTTTT
cdr3_aa: CASAGGGIPTNEKLFF

j_call: TRBJ1-1
d_call: .
v_call: TRBV6-1
clone_size: .
cdr3_nt: TGTGCCAGCAGTGAGACGGAATGGATGAACACTGAAGCTTTCTTT
cdr3_aa: CASSETEWMNTEAFF

j_call: TRBJ1-2
d_call: TRBD1
v_call: TRBV28
clone_size: .
cdr3_nt: TGTGCCAGCAGTGTCCAGGACAGGGTAGATGGCTACACCTTC
cdr3_aa: CASSVQDRVDGYTF

j_call: TRBJ2-1
d_call: TRBD2
v_call: TRBV11-2
clone_size: .
cdr3_nt: TGTGCCAGCAGCCCTAGTATTAGCGGGGGTGAGAAGGAGCAGTTCTTC
cdr3_aa: CASSPSISGGEKEQFF

j_call: TRBJ1-1
d_call: .
v_call: TRBV2
clone_size: .
cdr3_nt: TGTGCCAGCAGTGAAGATGTACAGGGCGTCACTGAAGCTTTCTTT
cdr3_aa: CASSEDVQGVTEAFF

j_call: TRBJ2-2
d_call: TRBD2
v_call: TRBV7-9
clone_size: .
cdr3_nt: TGTGCCAGCAGCTCGTTAGCGGGGGCCGGGGAGCTGTTTTTT
cdr3_aa: CASSSLAGAGELFF

j_call: TRBJ2-7
d_call: .
v_call: TRBV7-2
clone_size: .
cdr3_nt: TGTGCCAGCAGCTTTTACGAGCAGTACTTC
cdr3_aa: CASSFYEQYF

j_call: TRBJ1-2
d_call: .
v_call: TRBV12-1
clone_size: .
cdr3_nt: TGTGCCAGCAGCTTTTATACCCTTCCTAACTATGGCTACACCTTC
cdr3_aa: CASSFYTLPNYGYTF

j_call: TRBJ1-2
d_call: TRBD1
v_call: TRBV11-2
clone_size: .
cdr3_nt: TGTGCCAGCAGCCTAGGGACAGCCTATGGCTACACCTTC
cdr3_aa: CASSLGTAYGYTF

j_call: TRBJ1-2
d_call: TRBD1
v_call: TRBV27
clone_size: .
cdr3_nt: TGTGCCAGCAGTCCAACGACAGGGCTGGGGGGGGGCTACACCTTC
cdr3_aa: CASSPTTGLGGGYTF

j_call: TRBJ2-1
d_call: .
v_call: TRBV9
clone_size: .
cdr3_nt: TGTGCCAGCAGCGTAGGAGGGACATTGAATGAGCAGTTCTTC
cdr3_aa: CASSVGGTLNEQFF

j_call: TRBJ2-5
d_call: TRBD1
v_call: TRBV2
clone_size: once
cdr3_nt: TGTGCCAGCACCACCCGTGGGGACAGGGGAGAGACCCAGTACTTC
cdr3_aa: CASTTRGDRGETQYF

j_call: TRBJ1-3
d_call: .
v_call: TRBV5-1
clone_size: .
cdr3_nt: TGCGCCAGCAGCTCCCAGGCTTCTGGAAACACCATATATTTT
cdr3_aa: CASSSQASGNTIYF

j_call: TRBJ1-4
d_call: .
v_call: TRBV28
clone_size: .
cdr3_nt: TGTGCCAGCAGTCTCACCTCGACGGAAAATAATGAAAAACTGTTTTTT
cdr3_aa: CASSLTSTENNEKLFF

j_call: TRBJ1-6
d_call: .
v_call: TRBV27
clone_size: .
cdr3_nt: TGTGCCAGCCTGGCCAGGGTGGGTTCACCCCTCCACTTT
cdr3_aa: CASLARVGSPLHF

j_call: TRBJ1-1
d_call: .
v_call: TRBV19
clone_size: .
cdr3_nt: TGTGCCAGTAGTCCCAGGGGTTTGGGTGAAGCTTTCTTT
cdr3_aa: CASSPRGLGEAFF

j_call: TRBJ2-1
d_call: TRBD2
v_call: TRBV10-3
clone_size: .
cdr3_nt: TGTGCCATCAGTGCGGAGAGCGGGGGTTACAATGAGCAGTTCTTC
cdr3_aa: CAISAESGGYNEQFF

j_call: TRBJ1-2
d_call: TRBD1
v_call: TRBV3-1/TRBV3-2
clone_size: few
cdr3_nt: TGTGCCAGCAGCCGGTCAGGGGGTGGCTACACCTTC
cdr3_aa: CASSRSGGGYTF

j_call: TRBJ1-3
d_call: .
v_call: TRBV4-3
clone_size: .
cdr3_nt: TGCGCCAGCAGCCAAGAGCCGGGACGGAACTCTGGAAACACCATATATTTT
cdr3_aa: CASSQEPGRNSGNTIYF

j_call: TRBJ2-7
d_call: .
v_call: TRBV28
clone_size: .
cdr3_nt: TGTGCCAGCAGTTTAAGGGGGTCATATACGAGGGAGGAGCAGTACTTC
cdr3_aa: CASSLRGSYTREEQYF

j_call: TRBJ1-2
d_call: .
v_call: TRBV3-1/TRBV3-2
clone_size: .
cdr3_nt: TGTGCCAGCAGCGTGGACAGTAACTATGGCTACACCTTC
cdr3_aa: CASSVDSNYGYTF

j_call: TRBJ1-4
d_call: TRBD1
v_call: TRBV6-6
clone_size: .
cdr3_nt: TGTGCCAGCAGCAAACAGGGGCCCCAAGGAAAACTGTTTTTT
cdr3_aa: CASSKQGPQGKLFF

j_call: TRBJ2-3
d_call: .
v_call: TRBV3-1/TRBV3-2
clone_size: .
cdr3_nt: TGTGCCAGCAGCCAAGAGTCAGGCACAGATACGCAGTATTTT
cdr3_aa: CASSQESGTDTQYF